One sample yielded the 3 T cell receptor beta chains listed below, sequenced in a study of T-cell memory formation after mild COVID-19. One entry per CDR3 protein, called by TCRdb with MiXCR from the 5' RACE reads. The sample carries under 650,000 distinct CDR3 sequences, more than 15% recorded once. The sequenced material came from PBMCs or a T cell subset sorted from them (not recorded which). These receptors were obtained from an adult woman who had mild COVID-19 (a few samples of this study predate the infection). Cell type and time point are not known.

The table lists this clonotype with a few counts. This chain joins TRBV3-1 and TRBJ2-7; D is undetermined. Germline loops: CDR1 LGHDT, CDR2 YNNKEL (reference sequence). CDR3 length: 14 amino acids. V was trimmed by 0 bases and J by 4 bases, leaving 10 bases between them. CDR3 residues: CASSQENKIYEQYF. The CDR3 bases are TGTGCCAGCAGCCAAGAAAACAAGATATACGAGCAGTACTTC.

This clonotype has just a few counts. V gene TRBV3-1 combines with J gene TRBJ2-7; D may be TRBD2 (5 bases). CDR3 length: 15 amino acids. CDR1 and CDR2 (germline): LGHDT, YNNKEL (reference sequence). V shed 4 bases and J shed 2 bases, with 15 bases lying between them. The CDR3 spells CASSPLGSNPYEQYF. CDR3 DNA: TGTGCCAGCAGCCCGCTTGGGAGCAATCCCTACGAGCAGTACTTC.

This chain joins TRBV12-3 or TRBV12-4 and TRBJ2-2, with D maybe TRBD2 (6 bases). The V end lost 2 bases, the J end lost 3 bases, and 10 bases lay between the germline ends. The CDR3 extends over 15 amino acids. CDR3 residues: CASSLSGAYTGELFF. CDR3 sequence (DNA): TGTGCCAGCAGTTTATCGGGAGCGTACACCGGGGAGCTGTTTTTT.